This T cell receptor beta chain was sequenced during a study of T cells in Graves' hyperthyroidism and ophthalmopathy (dated by TCRdb to between 2018 and 2021). Study-level background: Peripheral blood was sampled at the time of initial diagnosis, prior to any treatment. A discovery cohort of around 100 patients, roughly 43 with Graves' ophthalmopathy and fewer than 65 with stable Graves' hyperthyroidism, was used to find distinguishing TCR V-J signatures. Prospective prediction of ophthalmopathy was tested in an independent validation cohort consisting of 18 hyperthyroidism patients and some 16 patients who later progressed to ophthalmopathy. The 85 to 100 discovery patients were divided at random into training and test sets in a 7:3 ratio. In six Graves' hyperthyroidism patients, the study also compared T-cell repertoires from thyroid tissue with T-cell repertoires from blood. After blood sampling, hyperthyroidism patients were treated with methimazole at a starting dose of 30 mg daily, and ophthalmopathy patients were treated with high-dose intravenous methylprednisolone. According to the paper, TCR Vbeta CDR3 sequencing was carried out on 135 peripheral blood samples, which came from 40 to 45 ophthalmopathy, approximately 72 hyperthyroidism and some 17 progressor patients. Overall study results and their limits: No statistical method was used to fix the sample size in advance, and group allocation was not hidden from the investigators. In validation, the model predicted progression to ophthalmopathy a median of about 5.9 months before onset, with over 55% sensitivity and roughly 73% specificity. Most expanded thyroid clonotypes (frequency above 0.001) were also detected in blood, suggesting blood repertoires may reflect thyroid immune responses. Ophthalmopathy was separated from stable hyperthyroidism by a 13 V-J signature model, with 85% to 90% sensitivity and approximately 81% specificity obtained in cross-validation and 80%/75% obtained in testing.

Ophthalmopathy patients had moderately to severely active disease, with a Clinical Activity Score of 3 or more, a NOSPECS grade of 4 or more, and a disease duration of less than 3 months. Patients with uncontrolled infections, other autoimmune diseases, pregnancy or lactation were excluded. Diagnoses were established on the basis of clinical symptoms, serum thyroxine and TRAb, thyroid ultrasound, and orbital computed tomography. PBMCs were separated from approximately 9.9 ml of fresh peripheral blood using Ficoll-Paque density gradient centrifugation. Trizol reagent was used to extract total RNA, and RNA quality was then checked on an Agilent 2100 Bioanalyzer. CDR1 and CDR2 were assigned from the germline V gene (reference sequence) as DFQATT and SNEGSKA. The trim is 3 bases for V and 7 bases for J, with a gap of 12 bases between the germline ends. Taken from cysteine to phenylalanine, the CDR3 has 12 residues. Just the 36-base CDR3 DNA is kept, in frame starting at base 1.

On this clonotype itself: What this receptor recognizes is not known. Base qualities are missing; no much larger clone stands one base away.

The TCR beta CDR3 regions were amplified from the RNA transcripts. A first-round RT-PCR of the TCR CDR3 used the HTBI primer set with the Qiagen OneStep RT-PCR kit. A second multiplex PCR round built the libraries, followed by size selection and purification. Sequencing of the libraries was done on an Illumina HiSeq2000 using paired-end 100 bp reads. The original pipeline was this. SOAPnuke was used to process the raw data, throwing out any read that contained adapters or uncalled bases, had a mean Phred below 15, or lacked an exact constant-primer or identifier match. COPE v1.2.5 was used to merge high-quality paired reads, and clonotypes were defined as unique nucleotide sequences. MiTCR v1.1 was used to align clonotypes to the IMGT TRBV, TRBD and TRBJ reference segments. Only V-J combinations with frequency above 0.0001, covering approximately 99% of repertoires, were analysed. The TCS score was defined as the ratio of F50 (clonal expansion) to E x V (chaos), calculated using BLOSUM62-based TCRdist between CDR3 peptides within each V-J. Welch's t-statistics and random forest reduced just over 500 V-J features to around 14, which were used in a naive Bayes classifier (R e1071). TCRdb handled the public reads itself, with Q25 trimming in fastp and clone calling in MiXCR, and kept productive beta chains. Rows are combined by CDR3 protein, so each entry shows the most common genes and DNA. TCRdb, not the authors, supplied the V and J calls. For this sample the table gives some 490,000 distinct CDR3 sequences, of which approximately 23% were detected only once. Jointly, the top ten make up roughly 49% of the sample.

Recombination linked TRBV20-1 to TRBJ2-5, with the identity of the D gene unclear. The receptor's source is a woman between 65 and 79 years old with Graves' ophthalmopathy. The sample taken for sequencing was blood. The CDR3 amino acid sequence is: CSASGTSGTQYF. The nucleotide sequence reads as follows: TGCAGTGCTAGCGGTACCTCGGGGACCCAGTACTTC.